A single sample gave rise to the 2 T cell receptor beta chains below, sequenced in a study of blood T cell repertoires in COVID-19 (dated by TCRdb to between 2020 and 2021). Receptor amplification or capture employed the immunoSEQ multiplex PCR assay. The table comes from immuneACCESS by way of TCRdb, which keeps in-frame sequences with V and J called. Part of the clones is missing from these tables; in studies checked, under half for an unresolved V gene and the rest for unknown reasons. This sample has about 310,000 clones in its table, and roughly nine tenths of those were observed once. The ten largest make up roughly 2.9% of the sample. Sequenced input: peripheral blood. These receptor sequences come from a woman aged 25 to 45 with COVID-19, enrolled during active disease.

The V and J genes are TRBV19 and TRBJ1-3; D is uncertain. CDR3 length: 13 amino acids. The germline gives CDR1 LNHDA, CDR2 SQIVND (reference sequence). The germline V and J ends were trimmed by 6 bases and 0 bases, with 6 bases remaining between them. CDR3 amino acids: CASRRDSGNTIYF. The CDR3 region has the DNA TGTGCCAGTAGGCGGGACTCTGGAAACACCATATATTTT.

This sequence joins TRBV2 and TRBJ2-1; TRBD2 matches at 9 bases. CDR1 and CDR2 (germline): SNHLY, FYNNEI. V was clipped by 9 bases and J by 7 bases; unmatched bases: 4. This CDR3 has 12 amino acids. The CDR3 loop reads CASGTSWNEQFF. Here the CDR3 DNA reads TGTGCCAGTGGGACTAGCTGGAATGAGCAGTTCTTC.